This T cell receptor (beta chain) was recorded in a study of blood T cell repertoires in COVID-19. Trimming took 4 bases from V and 1 from J, leaving 7 bases between them. CDR1 and CDR2 (germline): LNHDA, SQIVND (reference sequence). CDR3 length: 13 residues. Original processing notes: Amplification from reference gene primers served as the basis for estimated nucleated cell counts. Profiled with immunoSEQ multiplex PCR; TCRdb holds only in-frame clones, not every one. D and trimming come from the DNA, and the V and J calls and clone size come from that table. Here the sample spans roughly 74,000 clones, around 90% being singletons.

The sequencing sample was made of peripheral blood. This TCR was sampled from a woman at least 80 years old with active or convalescent COVID-19. V gene TRBV19 combines with J gene TRBJ1-1; D might be TRBD1 (5 bases). This chain's CDR3 is CASSTDTNTEAFF. CDR3 nucleotides: TGTGCCAGTAGTACGGACACGAACACTGAAGCTTTCTTT.